The clone carrying this T cell receptor (beta chain) was counted between two and nine times. Its antigen remains unidentified. UMIs and a universal primer site were added when TCR cDNA was made by 5'RACE template switching. Each CDR3 protein is one row after TCRdb ran MiXCR on the 5' RACE reads. The sample shows fewer than 450,000 distinct CDR3 sequences, around 8.1% of them seen only once. Trimming removed 7 bases at V and 2 bases at J, with 10 bases between. This CDR3 comprises 13 residues. Germline V gene data show CDR1 as ENHRY and CDR2 as SYGVKD. The data are from a study of T cells after yellow fever vaccination. General observations from the study: A limited proportion of clonotypes was detected within both the CD4 and CD8 compartments.

The input for sequencing was PBMCs, taken roughly 47 days after the first yellow fever vaccination. The source of this sequence is a young man who received the YFV17D yellow fever vaccine. The V and J genes are TRBV10-3 and TRBJ2-3; D might be TRBD1 or TRBD2, each matching 5 bases. This chain's CDR3 is CAIMGDTTDTQYF. For the CDR3, the DNA is TGTGCCATCATGGGGGATACCACAGATACGCAGTATTTT.